This record looks at one T cell receptor (beta chain) sequence and its context. Its specificity is not known. The repertoire was sequenced with immunoSEQ multiplex PCR; TCRdb's copy has only in-frame clones and lacks some. The profile shows a few million clones, around nine tenths of them singletons. These data originate in a study of shared clonotypes between healthy human individuals. Study-wide context: Each donor's CD8 memory used one plate, CD8 naive two, each CD4 subset three.

Germline-derived CDR1 and CDR2 are SNHLY and FYNNEI. CDR3 length: 16 amino acids. V shed 5 bases, J shed 1 base, and the junction held 7 bases outside the gene matches. Study-level results: Approximately 4.6% of naive CD4 clonotypes were common to four donors. Investigators collected only blood, and repertoires in tissues likely differ.

The receptor was derived from a man aged 18 to 29 in good health. Sequencing was performed on naive CD4+ T cells sorted from blood. Indicated subset: CD45RA+ positively selected. The chain combines TRBV2 with TRBJ2-4, with TRBD1 identical over 8 bases. The CDR3, as DNA: TGTGCCAGCAGTTCTACGACAGGGGTGGCCAAAAACATTCAGTACTTC. It codes for CASSSTTGVAKNIQYF.